The 30 T cell receptor beta chains below all came from one sample that was sequenced in a study of regulatory T cells in long-lasting Graves disease. Through Arm-PCR of CDR3 regions and iRepertoire HTBI primers, TCR beta libraries were built. TCRdb called the multiplex PCR reads again in MiXCR, with one record for every CDR3 protein. The sample carries 350,000 to 450,000 distinct CDR3 sequences, approximately 25% recorded once. Regarding time point: persistent/refractory GD, antithyroid drugs over 5 years with positive TRAb. Following extraction of RNA from PBMCs, that RNA was used to make the TCR library. Sequences were derived from peripheral blood mononuclear cells (PBMCs), sampled when the disease was refractory, from a patient treated with antithyroid drugs. These receptors all come from a woman in her 40s with Graves disease.

The V and J genes are TRBV7-6 and TRBJ1-1, with 10 bases matching TRBD1. Germline V lookup: CDR1 SGHVS, CDR2 FNYEAQ. With 5 bases clipped from V and 6 bases from J, the junction kept 12 bases outside the gene matches. CDR3 length equals 16 residues. CDR3 sequence: CASSLSRDRGRAEAFF. In nucleotides, the CDR3 is TGTGCCAGCAGCCTTAGCAGGGACAGGGGACGCGCTGAAGCTTTCTTT.

The gene calls are TRBV19 and TRBJ2-6; 11 nucleotides match TRBD1. This CDR3 has 20 residues. Per germline, CDR1 LNHDA and CDR2 SQIVND (reference sequence). After removal of 6 bases from V and 3 bases from J, the junction contained 16 bases not matched to a gene. The CDR3 DNA reads TGTGCCAGTAGGTCCCGTGCCCGGACAGGGGGCGCATATGGGGCCAACGTCCTGACTTTC. Its protein product is CASRSRARTGGAYGANVLTF.

The chain is built from TRBV30 and TRBJ2-7, with no clear D. Germline CDR1 and CDR2: GTSNPN and SVGIG (reference sequence). The germline V and J ends were trimmed by 4 bases and 1 base, with 8 bases remaining between them. The CDR3 spans 12 residues. The CDR3 loop is CAWTDGSYEQYF. DNA for the CDR3: TGTGCCTGGACCGACGGGTCCTACGAGCAGTACTTC.

This clonotype has a count of ten or more. The chain has TRBV6-1 and TRBJ2-5; unclear D gene. Trimming cost V 1 base and J 5 bases, with 11 bases left between them. The CDR3 contains 14 residues. CDR1 is MNHNS and CDR2 is SASEGT in the germline V gene. Written as DNA, the CDR3 is TGTGCCAGCAGTGAAGGGTCGGTGTGGGAGACCCAGTACTTC. This translates into CASSEGSVWETQYF.

This clonotype occurred many times. The V and J genes are TRBV7-2 and TRBJ2-5; TRBD2 matches 11 bases. J was trimmed by 0 bases and V by 5 bases; bases with no gene match: 2. Germline CDR1 is SGHTA and CDR2 is FQGNSA. This CDR3 is 15 amino acids long. The DNA of the CDR3 is TGTGCCAGCAGCGAGGGACTAGCGGACCAAGAGACCCAGTACTTC. Translation: CASSEGLADQETQYF. Drawing the rest from reference TRBV7-2 and TRBJ2-5, the complete variable domain is GAGVSQSPSNKVTEKGKDVELRCDPISGHTALYWYRQSLGQGLEFLIYFQGNSAPDKSGLPSDRFSAERTGGSVSTLTIQRTQQEDSAVYLCASSEGLADQETQYFGPGTRLLVL.

This clonotype was counted ten times or more. V usage is TRBV12-3 or TRBV12-4 and J usage is TRBJ1-2, with TRBD1 as a possible D gene (5 bases). V shed 5 bases and J shed 5 bases, with 18 bases lying between them. This CDR3 contains 15 residues. CDR3 nucleotide sequence: TGTGCCAGCAGTCACATTTTGGATTCAGGGTATGGCTACACCTTC. Amino acids: CASSHILDSGYGYTF.

At least ten counts were recorded for this clonotype. CDR3 sequence: CASSLGLGYEQYF. The CDR3 DNA follows: TGTGCCAGCAGCTTGGGACTTGGGTACGAGCAGTACTTC. The V and J genes are TRBV11-2 and TRBJ2-7; tentatively, D is TRBD2 (6 bases). There are 13 residues in the CDR3. Germline-derived CDR1 and CDR2 are SGHAT and FQNNGV. Trimming left V 3 bases short and J 4 bases short, with 10 bases between.

This clonotype was detected ten times or more. The J gene is TRBJ1-4, the V gene TRBV11-1, with TRBD1 as a possible D gene (6 bases). Germline V CDR1 and CDR2: SGHAT, FQDESV (reference sequence). V lost 6 bases and J 2 bases, leaving 10 bases between the germline ends. The CDR3 covers 14 residues. CDR3 DNA: TGTGCCAGCAGACCCGACAGGACTAATGAAAAACTGTTTTTT. It translates to CASRPDRTNEKLFF.

This sequence joins TRBV6-8 and TRBJ1-4; possible D gene TRBD1, 6 bases. Germline CDR1 and CDR2: MNHGY and SAAAGT. The CDR3 totals 13 residues. V shed 10 bases and J shed 7 bases, with 16 bases lying between them. In DNA, the CDR3 is TGTGCCACCCCGGGACAAGGAGGTGAAAAACTGTTTTTT. Residues: CATPGQGGEKLFF.

This clonotype was observed a handful of times. The V gene is TRBV20-1, the J gene TRBJ1-5; 9 bases match TRBD1. The germline V gene has CDR1 DFQATT and CDR2 SNEGSKA (reference sequence). The CDR3 runs to 14 residues. V gave up 5 bases and J gave up 3 bases; unmatched junction bases: 5. The CDR3 DNA is TGCAGTGCTGGGGGACAGGGTGCCAATCAGCCCCAGCATTTT. Translation: CSAGGQGANQPQHF.

This clonotype was seen more than once but under ten times. V usage is TRBV6-1 and J usage is TRBJ2-5, with 7 bases lining up with TRBD1. The germline gives CDR1 MNHNS, CDR2 SASEGT. V was pared by 8 bases and J by 1 base, with 10 bases of the junction left unmatched. The length of the CDR3 is 15 residues. In nucleotides, the CDR3 is TGTGCCAGCGGCCTGATAGGGGGCGGCCAAGAGACCCAGTACTTC. It codes for CASGLIGGGQETQYF.

This clonotype was observed a few times. The genes are TRBV10-3 and TRBJ1-1; D possibly corresponds to TRBD1 (5 bases). The CDR3 consists of 13 residues. Between the trimmed V and J ends, which lost 3 bases and 8 bases, there was a span of 13 bases. CDR1 is ENHRY, CDR2 SYGVKD, per germline. CDR3 region: CAISDYGTGEAFF. Here the CDR3 DNA reads TGTGCCATCAGTGATTATGGGACGGGGGAAGCTTTCTTT.

The chain is built from TRBV20-1 and TRBJ1-2, with TRBD1 identical over 10 bases. Germline CDR1 is DFQATT and CDR2 is SNEGSKA (reference sequence). The CDR3 extends over 16 amino acids. V lost 1 base and J lost 3; bases outside the gene matches: 8. The CDR3 here is CSARALDRGQDYGYTF. In nucleotides, the CDR3 is TGCAGTGCTAGAGCCCTAGACAGGGGGCAAGACTATGGCTACACCTTC.

This clonotype showed up many times. The chain links TRBV2 to TRBJ1-1; D gene uncertain. The CDR3 has 15 amino acids. Per germline, CDR1 SNHLY and CDR2 FYNNEI. V lost 4 bases and J lost 3, with 15 bases in between. As DNA, the CDR3 is TGTGCCAGCAGTGGAAGTTTGTATAGGTACACTGAAGCTTTCTTT. Translation: CASSGSLYRYTEAFF.

In regard to this clonotype: Its ends do not fully match the called genes, so a read error is possible. The chain recombines TRBV12-3 or TRBV12-4 with TRBJ2-7, with no clear D. CDR3 length equals 13 residues. The CDR3 coding sequence is TGTGCCGGCAGCCCTCTTTGGGGATACGAGCAGTACTTC. Amino acids: CAGSPLWGYEQYF.

This clonotype was recorded many times. This chain uses TRBV20-1 with TRBJ1-1; D perhaps matches TRBD1 (6 bases). Trimming took off 1 base at V and 0 bases at J, with 18 bases between the two ends. The length of the CDR3 is 17 residues. Germline CDR1 is DFQATT and CDR2 is SNEGSKA (reference sequence). This chain's CDR3 is CSARALQGSKLNTEAFF. CDR3 sequence (DNA): TGCAGTGCTAGAGCTCTTCAGGGGTCAAAATTGAACACTGAAGCTTTCTTT.

This clonotype has a handful of counts. The CDR3 spells CASSSTGGPNQPQHF. CDR3 sequence (DNA): TGTGCCAGCAGTTCGACAGGGGGTCCCAATCAGCCCCAGCATTTT. The chain recombines TRBV28 with TRBJ1-5; 9 positions match TRBD1. CDR3 length equals 15 residues. V lost 4 bases, J lost 3 bases, and 4 bases stayed unmatched. CDR1 is MDHEN, CDR2 SYDVKM, per germline. The whole variable domain, filled in from reference TRBV28 and TRBJ1-5, reads DVKVTQSSRYLVKRTGEKVFLECVQDMDHENMFWYRQDPGLGLRLIYFSYDVKMKEKGDIPEGYSVSREKKERFSLILESASTNQTSMYLCASSSTGGPNQPQHFGDGTRLSIL.

Notes on this clonotype: A read error is possible here, since a much larger clone lies one base away. V usage is TRBV12-3 or TRBV12-4 and J usage is TRBJ2-7; 9 bases align to TRBD1. This CDR3 has 14 amino acids. Trimming at V came to 5 bases and at J to 3 bases, leaving 5 bases not matched to a gene. Written as DNA, the CDR3 is TGTGCCAGCAGTCTTCGGACAGGGGACTACGAGCAGTACTTC. Its protein is CASSLRTGDYEQYF.

This chain's CDR3 is CASSFEGAGQPQHF. CDR3 DNA: TGTGCCAGCAGTTTCGAGGGAGCGGGGCAGCCCCAGCATTTT. This chain joins TRBV7-3 and TRBJ1-5; D not certain. The CDR3 is 14 residues long. V lost 6 bases and J 7 bases, leaving 16 bases between the germline ends. CDR1 and CDR2 (germline): SGHTA, FQGTGA.

The table lists this clonotype with a few counts. The chain has TRBV3-1 and TRBJ2-4; 15 positions agree with TRBD2. Germline CDR1 is LGHDT and CDR2 is YNNKEL (reference sequence). J gave up 3 bases and V 5 bases, and 11 bases lay outside the gene matches. CDR3 length: 19 amino acids. CDR3 coding DNA: TGTGCCAGCAGCTACCGTCCTGGACTAGCGGGAGGGGGCAAAAACATTCAGTACTTC. Its translation is CASSYRPGLAGGGKNIQYF.

The sample holds a few counts of this clonotype. This chain links TRBV28 with TRBJ2-7; the D gene is possibly TRBD1 (6 bases). The CDR3 totals 14 residues. Germline V gives CDR1 MDHEN, CDR2 SYDVKM. The V gene lost 6 bases and the J gene lost 6 bases, with 18 bases spanning the gap. The CDR3 sequence is CASRPTGTELEQYF. As DNA, the CDR3 is TGTGCCAGCAGGCCTACAGGGACGGAACTCGAGCAGTACTTC. Using reference TRBV28 and TRBJ2-7 for the parts outside the CDR3, the full variable domain is DVKVTQSSRYLVKRTGEKVFLECVQDMDHENMFWYRQDPGLGLRLIYFSYDVKMKEKGDIPEGYSVSREKKERFSLILESASTNQTSMYLCASRPTGTELEQYFGPGTRLTVT.

This clonotype has at least ten counts. Here the CDR3 DNA reads TGTGCCACCAGCAGAGACGGACGCCACTTGAACACTGAAGCTTTCTTT. It specifies CATSRDGRHLNTEAFF. The rearrangement links TRBV15 to TRBJ1-1; no clear D gene. V was trimmed by 0 bases and J by 0 bases, leaving 11 bases between them. The CDR3 contains 16 residues. Per the germline V gene, CDR1 is LNHNV and CDR2 is YYDKDF (reference sequence).

Concerning this clonotype: The junction shows a germline mismatch at one end, possibly a read error. The rearrangement joins TRBV5-1 to TRBJ2-2; no clear D. This CDR3 has 13 residues. Per the germline V gene, CDR1 is SGHRS and CDR2 is YFSETQ. The CDR3 nucleotides read TGCGCCAACAGCGTCGGTAACACCGGGGAGCTGTTTTTT. Translation gives CANSVGNTGELFF. The variable domain in full, with the rest retrieved from reference TRBV5-1 and TRBJ2-2, is KAGVTQTPRYLIKTRGQQVTLSCSPISGHRSVSWYQQTPGQGLQFLFEYFSETQRNKGNFPGRFSGRQFSNSRSEMNVSTLELGDSALYLCANSVGNTGELFFGEGSRLTVL.

This chain uses TRBV28 with TRBJ2-1; 7 bases line up with TRBD2. Germline V gives CDR1 MDHEN, CDR2 SYDVKM. The CDR3 runs to 15 residues. V shed 3 bases, J shed 3 bases, and the junction held 5 bases outside the gene matches. The CDR3 region is CASSFLADYYNEQFF. The CDR3, as DNA: TGTGCCAGCAGTTTTCTAGCGGACTACTACAATGAGCAGTTCTTC.

This clonotype was picked up many times. This chain links TRBV20-1 with TRBJ2-7; 7 bases match TRBD1. Germline CDR1 and CDR2: DFQATT and SNEGSKA (reference sequence). V shed 4 bases and J 0 bases; nucleotides not matched to a gene: 6. This CDR3 has 14 amino acids. The CDR3 loop is CSAKRGLSSYEQYF. In DNA form, the CDR3 reads TGCAGTGCTAAAAGGGGGCTTAGCTCCTACGAGCAGTACTTC.

The chain has TRBV7-9 and TRBJ2-1; TRBD2 might be the D (5 bases). CDR3 length: 12 amino acids. In germline, CDR1 is SEHNR, CDR2 FQNEAQ (reference sequence). Trimming cost V 4 bases and J 6 bases, with 7 bases left between them. The CDR3 DNA reads as TGTGCCAGCAGCTCGGGATCCAATGAGCAGTTCTTC. This gives the protein CASSSGSNEQFF.

This clonotype was detected ten times or more. The chain couples TRBV2 to TRBJ1-2; D remains unclear. Per the germline V gene, CDR1 is SNHLY and CDR2 is FYNNEI. V was pared by 8 bases and J by 6 bases, with 16 bases between. The CDR3 is 13 residues long. The CDR3 region has the DNA TGTGCCAGCGGAGTTCCCGCCCTGAATGGCTACACCTTC. Protein sequence: CASGVPALNGYTF.

The V call is TRBV5-5, the J call TRBJ2-7; TRBD1 is a possible D gene (5 bases). Trimming took off 4 bases at V and 5 bases at J, with 16 bases between the two ends. The CDR3 covers 14 residues. The germline V gene encodes CDR1 SGHKS and CDR2 YYEKEE (reference sequence). The CDR3 region is CASSAGFLGHEQYF. CDR3 DNA: TGTGCCAGCAGCGCAGGGTTTTTGGGCCACGAGCAGTACTTC.

The chain uses TRBV30 and TRBJ2-7; the D gene could be TRBD1 or TRBD2 (5 bases each). This CDR3 has 13 residues. Germline lookup yields CDR1 GTSNPN and CDR2 SVGIG (reference sequence). The V and J ends lost 8 bases and 2 bases respectively, with 16 bases between them. This CDR3 reads CAGLGVTPYEQYF. For the CDR3, the DNA is TGTGCCGGACTGGGGGTAACACCCTACGAGCAGTACTTC.

This clonotype was detected ten times or more. The V gene is TRBV28, the J gene TRBJ1-5; D unclear. This CDR3 is 19 amino acids long. Germline CDR1 is MDHEN and CDR2 is SYDVKM. V lost 4 bases, J lost 2 bases, and 24 bases lay in between. The CDR3 reads CASSSTRDGLSWGNQPQHF. In nucleotides, the CDR3 is TGTGCCAGCAGTTCGACTAGAGACGGCCTTAGCTGGGGCAATCAGCCCCAGCATTTT.